This T cell receptor beta chain was recorded in a study of blood T cells in healthy people across ages. Study observations and caveats: Observed TCR beta diversity showed a strong correlation with the percentage of naive T cells as measured by flow cytometry.

This clonotype occurred a few times. Its specificity is not known. The use of a sample-barcoded 5' primer and a J-beta primer mix characterized a second PCR of about 7 to 12 cycles. TCRdb independently ran MiXCR on the 5' RACE reads; one entry per CDR3 protein. The sample includes about 1.5 million distinct CDR3 sequences, less than 45% of them seen just once. No fewer than 6 million PBMCs went into each sample. With each sample, at least 5 micrograms of total RNA were extracted. The receptor comes from a woman aged 18-35 years in good health. Specimen: blood.

The CDR3 sequence: CASSQDRVAGGNEQFF. CDR3 in DNA: TGTGCCAGCAGCCAAGATAGGGTAGCGGGAGGCAATGAGCAGTTCTTC. The chain recombines TRBV4-2 with TRBJ2-1, with 10 bases fitting TRBD2. Germline trimming cut 0 bases from V and 6 bases from J; bases unmatched to any gene: 5. This CDR3 has 16 amino acids. The germline gives CDR1 LGHNA, CDR2 YNFKEQ.